Sequencing of this T cell receptor (beta chain) was carried out in a study of blood T cell repertoires in COVID-19. Study in general: Both acute and convalescent COVID-19 samples were obtained from the United States, Italy and Spain.

Produced via immunoSEQ multiplex PCR; TCRdb's table is partial and in-frame only. Seen here are a few hundred thousand clones, roughly 90% observed once, and the top ten hold just under 0.95%. Per the germline V gene, CDR1 is LNHDA and CDR2 is SQIVND (reference sequence). This CDR3 is built from 13 residues. V was clipped by 5 bases and J by 6 bases, with 12 bases between them. This TCR was recovered from a middle-aged woman who had recovered from COVID-19. The V and J genes are TRBV19 and TRBJ2-3; D might be TRBD2 (5 bases). Material: peripheral blood. CDR3: CASSGVSGDTQYF. In nucleotides, the CDR3 is TGTGCCAGTAGTGGCGTTTCGGGGGATACGCAGTATTTT.